The 30 T cell receptor beta chains given below trace back to one sample, sequenced in a study of blood T cell repertoires in COVID-19 (dated by TCRdb to about 2020). Library generation was performed with the immunoSEQ multiplex PCR assay. In TCRdb, the immuneACCESS table is reduced to in-frame sequences with V and J assigned. These tables do not hold every clone; where another copy was compared, an unresolved V gene accounts for under half, and the others remain unexplained. Across this sample there are nearly 350,000 clones, with 80% to 90% seen only once. About 6.3% of the sample rests with the top ten. Material: peripheral blood. The receptors stem from a woman aged 50 to 60 with COVID-19, enrolled during active disease.

V and J are TRBV4-1 and TRBJ1-4; TRBD1 matches 11 bases. V dropped 4 bases and J dropped 7; count of bases not matched to a gene: 5. The germline V gene has CDR1 MGHRA and CDR2 YSYEKL. The CDR3 extends over 15 amino acids. The CDR3, as DNA: TGCGCCAGCAGCCGACCCGGGACAGGGGGTGAAAAACTGTTTTTT. It yields the protein CASSRPGTGGEKLFF.

This chain joins TRBV24-1 and TRBJ2-5, with D maybe TRBD2 (6 bases). Trimming took off 2 bases at V and 4 bases at J, with 13 bases between the two ends. This CDR3 is 15 amino acids long. Per germline, CDR1 KGHDR and CDR2 SFDVKD. Written as DNA, the CDR3 is TGTGCCACCAGTGATTCCTTACGGGAGTTAGAGACCCAGTACTTC. As protein: CATSDSLRELETQYF.

The chain recombines TRBV9 with TRBJ2-7, with TRBD2 as a possible D gene (5 bases). The CDR3 loop spans 14 amino acids. Germline lookup yields CDR1 SGDLS and CDR2 YYNGEE. The ends were cut back, 0 bases at V and 0 bases at J, with 7 bases in the middle. In nucleotides, the CDR3 is TGTGCCAGCAGCGTAGATCGGGGCTCCTACGAGCAGTACTTC. Encoded protein: CASSVDRGSYEQYF.

J is TRBJ2-1 and V is TRBV14, with TRBD2 identical over 9 bases. Germline loops: CDR1 SGHDN, CDR2 FVKESK. V shed 1 base, J shed 6 bases, and the junction held 10 bases outside the gene matches. This CDR3 has 17 residues. The CDR3, as DNA: TGTGCCAGCAGCCAAGCCGTCCTGGCGGGAGGGACCAATGAGCAGTTCTTC. Translation gives CASSQAVLAGGTNEQFF. Complete variable domain (other parts from reference TRBV14 and TRBJ2-1): EAGVTQFPSHSVIEKGQTVTLRCDPISGHDNLYWYRRVMGKEIKFLLHFVKESKQDESGMPNNRFLAERTGGTYSTLKVQPAELEDSGVYFCASSQAVLAGGTNEQFFGPGTRLTVL.

This chain connects TRBV4-1 to TRBJ1-5, with 7 bases aligning to TRBD1. The CDR3 has 15 amino acids. The germline gives CDR1 MGHRA, CDR2 YSYEKL. Germline trimming cut 3 bases from V and 6 bases from J; bases unmatched to any gene: 8. In nucleotides, the CDR3 is TGCGCCAGCAGCCAGGACGGACAGGCATCTCAGCCCCAGCATTTT. It specifies CASSQDGQASQPQHF.

The chain joins TRBV4-1 to TRBJ2-3, with TRBD2 matching 11 bases. The CDR3 is 18 amino acids. CDR1 and CDR2 from the germline V gene are MGHRA and YSYEKL. Unmatched junction bases numbered 12, after V lost 4 bases and J lost 3 bases. The CDR3: CASSPWTSGYESTDTQYF. DNA for the CDR3: TGCGCCAGCAGCCCCTGGACTAGCGGGTATGAATCTACAGATACGCAGTATTTT.

The chain employs TRBV30 and TRBJ1-1, with D possibly matching TRBD1 (5 bases). The CDR3 runs to 14 residues. V was pared by 5 bases and J by 0 bases, with 13 bases between. The germline V gene encodes CDR1 GTSNPN and CDR2 SVGIG (reference sequence). The CDR3 loop reads CAWDTGTMNTEAFF. DNA of the CDR3: TGTGCCTGGGATACCGGGACTATGAACACTGAAGCTTTCTTT.

The rearrangement joins TRBV29-1 to TRBJ1-2, with 7 bases matching TRBD1. There are 16 residues in the CDR3. V was clipped by 4 bases and J by 0 bases; unmatched bases: 11. Looked up from germline, CDR1 is SQVTM and CDR2 is ANQGSEA. This CDR3 reads CSVAGSQGQSNYGYTF. Here the CDR3 DNA reads TGCAGCGTTGCGGGGTCACAGGGGCAATCTAACTATGGCTACACCTTC.

The genes are TRBV11-3 and TRBJ2-6, with 9 bases matching TRBD2. The CDR3 length is 17 residues. Germline CDR1 is SGHNT and CDR2 is YENEEA. J gave up 1 base and V 1 base, and 2 bases lay outside the gene matches. The CDR3 DNA reads TGTGCCAGCAGCTTAGGACTAGCGGTTTCTGGGGCCAACGTCCTGACTTTC. Translating it yields CASSLGLAVSGANVLTF.

The rearrangement links TRBV27 to TRBJ1-6; D unclear. V was cut by 4 bases and J by 6 bases, with 13 bases left in between. This CDR3 has 15 residues. The germline gives CDR1 MNHEY, CDR2 SMNVEV (reference sequence). The CDR3 here is CASSSRGGGNSPLHF. The CDR3 bases are TGTGCCAGCAGTTCCCGGGGAGGAGGTAATTCACCCCTCCACTTT.

The V call is TRBV25-1, the J call TRBJ2-2; the match to TRBD2 covers 8 bases. This CDR3 comprises 14 residues. Losses at the gene ends were 7 bases for V and 3 bases for J; bases not matched to a gene: 4. Germline V gene sequence: CDR1 MGHDK, CDR2 SYGVNS. The CDR3 here is CASTRRGDTGELFF. The CDR3 DNA is TGTGCCAGCACGAGGCGGGGGGACACCGGGGAGCTGTTTTTT.

The chain combines TRBV6-5 with TRBJ2-7; TRBD2 matches 11 bases. The CDR3 loop spans 14 amino acids. The V gene end was trimmed by 9 bases and the J gene end by 6 bases; junction bases not matched to a gene: 10. Germline assignment: CDR1 MNHEY and CDR2 SVGAGI. CDR3 nucleotide sequence: TGTGCCAGGTGCTCACTAGCGGGAGTTAGCGAGCAGTACTTC. It translates to CARCSLAGVSEQYF.

The table lists this clone with a count of one. The V and J genes are TRBV29-1 and TRBJ1-1; TRBD1 matches at 7 bases. The germline V gene encodes CDR1 SQVTM and CDR2 ANQGSEA. The CDR3 has 12 amino acids. V lost 7 bases to trimming and J lost 3 bases; unmatched junction nucleotides: 5. The CDR3 reads CSAGQAHTEAFF. The CDR3 DNA reads as TGCAGCGCCGGACAGGCCCACACTGAAGCTTTCTTT.

V usage is TRBV6-4 and J usage is TRBJ2-1, with 9 bases aligning to TRBD2. This CDR3 region has 15 residues. CDR1 is MRHNA, CDR2 SNTAGT, per germline. The junction had 9 bases not matched to a gene; V was cut back by 7 bases and J by 5 bases. CDR3 protein: CASKVLAGGHNEQFF. The CDR3 DNA reads as TGTGCCAGCAAGGTTCTGGCGGGGGGGCACAATGAGCAGTTCTTC.

This chain links TRBV5-5 with TRBJ1-2; no reliable D call. Germline CDR1 is SGHKS and CDR2 is YYEKEE (reference sequence). The CDR3 is made up of 13 amino acids. With 1 base removed from V and 4 bases from J, the gap between germline ends came to 8 bases. The CDR3 DNA reads TGTGCCAGCAGCTTGATGGCCCGCTATGGCTACACCTTC. Protein product: CASSLMARYGYTF.

The chain links TRBV20-1 to TRBJ2-5, with 12 bases identical to TRBD2. This CDR3 is 14 amino acids long. In germline, CDR1 is DFQATT, CDR2 SNEGSKA (reference sequence). The V segment lost 3 bases and the J segment 5 bases; nucleotides outside the gene matches: 4. CDR3 DNA sequence: TGCAGTGCTAGTGATCTAGCGGGAGGGGAGACCCAGTACTTC. The encoded protein is CSASDLAGGETQYF.

The chain has TRBV29-1 and TRBJ2-7; maybe TRBD1 (5 bases). This CDR3 spans 12 amino acids. V gave up 6 bases and J gave up 3 bases, with 12 bases separating them. Germline V lookup: CDR1 SQVTM, CDR2 ANQGSEA. CDR3 sequence reads: CSVRTGSYEQYF. CDR3 nucleotides: TGCAGCGTGAGAACAGGAAGCTACGAGCAGTACTTC.

The chain has TRBV6-4 and TRBJ2-1; tentative D call: TRBD2 (6 bases). V lost 1 base and J 3 bases, leaving 10 bases between the germline ends. The CDR3 has 15 residues. Germline V gives CDR1 MRHNA, CDR2 SNTAGT. The CDR3 loop is CASSDFPGLYNEQFF. CDR3 nucleotide sequence: TGTGCCAGCAGTGACTTTCCGGGACTCTACAATGAGCAGTTCTTC.

In its sample, this clone was seen a few times. The genes are TRBV27 and TRBJ2-3; TRBD2 aligns across 9 bases. V gave up 6 bases and J gave up 10 bases; unmatched junction bases: 8. Germline V gene data show CDR1 as MNHEY and CDR2 as SMNVEV (reference sequence). The CDR3 consists of 13 residues. The CDR3 protein is CASRRGSGSSQYF. The CDR3 DNA is TGTGCCAGCAGACGTGGTAGCGGGAGTTCGCAGTATTTT.

The V call is TRBV11-3, the J call TRBJ2-1; the D gene is possibly TRBD2 (5 bases). Trimming shortened V by 3 bases and J by 6 bases, and 9 bases separated the two germline ends. This CDR3 has 13 amino acids. Germline V lookup: CDR1 SGHNT, CDR2 YENEEA. CDR3 sequence: CASSFASPNEQFF. The CDR3 coding sequence is TGTGCCAGCAGCTTCGCTAGCCCCAATGAGCAGTTCTTC. Looking up the rest from reference TRBV11-3 and TRBJ2-1 gives the full variable domain: EAGVVQSPRYKIIEKKQPVAFWCNPISGHNTLYWYLQNLGQGPELLIRYENEEAVDDSQLPKDRFSAERLKGVDSTLKIQPAELGDSAVYLCASSFASPNEQFFGPGTRLTVL.

Notes on this clone: In the same sample, other DNA sequences code for this CDR3. This chain uses TRBV3-1 (or the pseudogene TRBV3-2) with TRBJ1-1; D is perhaps TRBD1 (5 bases). The V and J ends lost 1 base and 5 bases respectively, with 8 bases between them. CDR3 length equals 13 residues. Germline-derived CDR1 and CDR2 are LGHDT and YNNKEL (reference sequence). The CDR3 region is CASSQGGGTEAFF. The CDR3 bases are TGTGCCAGCAGCCAAGGCGGGGGGACTGAAGCTTTCTTT.

The rearrangement links TRBV6-6 to TRBJ2-7, with TRBD1 as a possible D gene (6 bases). Germline V gene data show CDR1 as MNHNY and CDR2 as SVGAGI (reference sequence). This CDR3 region has 12 residues. Trimming removed 7 bases at V and 4 bases at J, with 11 bases between. The CDR3 is CASNNRDYEQYF. The CDR3 bases are TGTGCCAGCAACAACAGGGATTACGAGCAGTACTTC.

This rearrangement joins TRBV2 to TRBJ2-3; possibly TRBD2 for D (6 bases). The CDR3 is 14 amino acids. Between the trimmed V and J ends, which lost 5 bases and 3 bases, there was a span of 12 bases. CDR1 SNHLY and CDR2 FYNNEI come from the germline V gene. CDR3 in DNA: TGTGCCAGCAGTCCGGGAGCTAAGACAGATACGCAGTATTTT. Protein: CASSPGAKTDTQYF.

The CDR3 DNA is TGTGCCTGGAGTGTAAGGACTAGCGGGATGGGACACGAGCAGTACTTC. Translated, it gives CAWSVRTSGMGHEQYF. This chain joins TRBV30 and TRBJ2-7; TRBD2 aligns across 12 bases. The CDR3 consists of 16 residues. V trimming: 0 bases; J trimming: 5 bases; junction bases outside the gene matches: 8. Germline V gene lookup returns CDR1 GTSNPN and CDR2 SVGIG (reference sequence).

The genes are TRBV5-1 and TRBJ2-3; 8 nucleotides agree with TRBD1. The CDR3 consists of 15 residues. Germline V CDR1 and CDR2: SGHRS, YFSETQ. V lost 0 bases to trimming and J lost 4 bases; unmatched junction nucleotides: 4. CDR3 loop: CASSLGTGPPDTQYF. CDR3 nucleotides: TGCGCCAGCAGCTTGGGGACAGGGCCGCCAGATACGCAGTATTTT.

V is TRBV3-1 (or the pseudogene TRBV3-2) and J is TRBJ2-3; D gene ambiguous. Germline V gene data show CDR1 as LGHDT and CDR2 as YNNKEL (reference sequence). The CDR3 has 16 amino acids. V gave up 4 bases and J gave up 8 bases, with 22 bases separating them. The CDR3 bases are TGTGCCAGCAGCCCCGGAAAGAGACTTCCGCGTGGTACGCAGTATTTT. It is translated as CASSPGKRLPRGTQYF.

This chain connects TRBV6-5 to TRBJ1-1; the D gene is possibly TRBD1 (5 bases). The germline V gene encodes CDR1 MNHEY and CDR2 SVGAGI. The CDR3 is 13 residues long. V shed 2 bases and J shed 7 bases, with 11 bases lying between them. Here the CDR3 reads CASSYAGYSEAFF. The CDR3 nucleotides are TGTGCCAGCAGTTACGCAGGGTACAGTGAAGCTTTCTTT.

This chain joins TRBV19 and TRBJ2-1; TRBD1 agrees at 8 bases. With V trimmed by 3 bases and J by 7 bases, 5 bases remained unmatched. Germline CDR1 and CDR2: LNHDA and SQIVND (reference sequence). CDR3 length: 14 amino acids. The CDR3 sequence is CASSIFDRGNEQFF. The CDR3 nucleotides read TGTGCCAGTAGTATTTTTGACAGGGGAAATGAGCAGTTCTTC.

This chain connects TRBV11-2 to TRBJ2-1, with D perhaps TRBD2 (5 bases). Per germline, CDR1 SGHAT and CDR2 FQNNGV. The CDR3 extends over 12 amino acids. Trimming shortened V by 5 bases and J by 7 bases, and 9 bases separated the two germline ends. CDR3: CASSLSANEQFF. The CDR3 DNA is TGTGCCAGCAGCCTTAGCGCGAATGAGCAGTTCTTC.

V gene TRBV19 combines with J gene TRBJ1-1, with D possibly TRBD1 on 5 matching bases. The CDR3 contains 15 residues. Deletions cut 3 bases from V and 0 bases from J, with 11 bases between. Germline V gene lookup returns CDR1 LNHDA and CDR2 SQIVND (reference sequence). This CDR3 reads CASSITAGLNTEAFF. CDR3 in DNA: TGTGCCAGTAGTATCACGGCAGGGCTGAACACTGAAGCTTTCTTT.